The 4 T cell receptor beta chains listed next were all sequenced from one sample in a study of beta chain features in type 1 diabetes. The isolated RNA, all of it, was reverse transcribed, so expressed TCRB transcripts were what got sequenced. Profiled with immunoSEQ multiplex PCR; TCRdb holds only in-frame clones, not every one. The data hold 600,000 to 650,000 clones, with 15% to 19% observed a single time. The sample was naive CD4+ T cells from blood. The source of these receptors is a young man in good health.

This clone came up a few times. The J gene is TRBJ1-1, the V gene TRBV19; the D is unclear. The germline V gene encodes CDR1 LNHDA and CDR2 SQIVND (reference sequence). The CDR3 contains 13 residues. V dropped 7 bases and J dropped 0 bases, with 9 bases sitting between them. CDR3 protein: CASTSTVNTEAFF. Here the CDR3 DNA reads TGTGCCAGTACCTCAACAGTGAACACTGAAGCTTTCTTT.

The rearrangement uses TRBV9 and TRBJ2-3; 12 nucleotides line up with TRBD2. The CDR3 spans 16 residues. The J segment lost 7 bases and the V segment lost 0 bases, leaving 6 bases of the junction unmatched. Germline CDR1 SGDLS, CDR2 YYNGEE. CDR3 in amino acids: CASSVAPTSGGNTQYF. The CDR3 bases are TGTGCCAGCAGCGTAGCCCCAACTAGCGGGGGGAATACGCAGTATTTT.

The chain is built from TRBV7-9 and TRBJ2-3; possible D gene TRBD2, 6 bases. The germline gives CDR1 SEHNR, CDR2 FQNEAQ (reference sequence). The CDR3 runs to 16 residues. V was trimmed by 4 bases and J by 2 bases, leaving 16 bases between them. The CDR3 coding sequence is TGTGCCAGCAGCTCCCTCCGCGGGGCTCTCACAGATACGCAGTATTTT. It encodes CASSSLRGALTDTQYF.

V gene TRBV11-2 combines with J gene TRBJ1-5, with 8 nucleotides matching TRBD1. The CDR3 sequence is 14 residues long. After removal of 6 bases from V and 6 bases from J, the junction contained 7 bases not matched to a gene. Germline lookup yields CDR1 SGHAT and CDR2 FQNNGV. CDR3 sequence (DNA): TGTGCCAGCAGTCACGGACAGGGCCCTCAGCCCCAGCATTTT. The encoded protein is CASSHGQGPQPQHF.